This TCR beta chain stems from a study of blood T cell repertoires in COVID-19. Across the whole study: Spain, Italy and the United States supplied samples that represented acute and convalescent COVID-19. In each case, the material was cDNA or gDNA derived from T cells, B-cell-depleted T cells, or PBMCs.

Original handling: Estimation of nucleated cell counts relied on the amplification of reference gene primers. Profiling relied on immunoSEQ multiplex PCR, and the TCRdb table lists in-frame clones only, not all of them. The V and J calls and clone size come from that table; D and trimming were worked out from the DNA. The table shows around 270,000 clones, with around 89% occurring only once. Germline V gene lookup returns CDR1 SEHNR and CDR2 FQNEAQ (reference sequence). V was pared by 8 bases and J by 5 bases, with 14 bases of the junction left unmatched. The CDR3 length is 16 residues. Sequencing was performed on peripheral blood. The V and J genes are TRBV7-9 and TRBJ2-2; 7 nucleotides match TRBD1. The receptor was isolated from a man aged 40-50 years with acute or convalescent COVID-19. This CDR3 reads CASGGSWGQPTGELFF. CDR3 in DNA: TGTGCCAGCGGGGGATCTTGGGGACAGCCTACCGGGGAGCTGTTTTTT.